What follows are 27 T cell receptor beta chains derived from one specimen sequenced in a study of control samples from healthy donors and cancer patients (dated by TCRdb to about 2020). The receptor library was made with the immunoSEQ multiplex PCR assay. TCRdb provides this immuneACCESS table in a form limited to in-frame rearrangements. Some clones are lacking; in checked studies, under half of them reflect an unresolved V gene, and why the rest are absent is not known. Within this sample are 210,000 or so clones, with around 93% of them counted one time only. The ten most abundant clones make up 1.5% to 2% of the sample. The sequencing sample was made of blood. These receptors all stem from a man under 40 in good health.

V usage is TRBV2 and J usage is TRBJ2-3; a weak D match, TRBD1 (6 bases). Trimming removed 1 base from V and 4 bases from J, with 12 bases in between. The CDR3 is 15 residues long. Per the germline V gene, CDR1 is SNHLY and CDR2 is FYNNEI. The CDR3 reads CASSEGQGSADTQYF. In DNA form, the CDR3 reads TGTGCCAGCAGTGAAGGGCAGGGGAGTGCAGATACGCAGTATTTT.

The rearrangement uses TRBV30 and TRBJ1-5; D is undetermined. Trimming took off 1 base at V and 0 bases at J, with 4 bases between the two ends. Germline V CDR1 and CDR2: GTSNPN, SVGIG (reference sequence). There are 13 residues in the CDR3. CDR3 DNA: TGTGCCTGGAGTGAGACTAGCAATCAGCCCCAGCATTTT. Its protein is CAWSETSNQPQHF. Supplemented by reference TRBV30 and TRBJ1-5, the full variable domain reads SQTIHQWPATLVQPVGSPLSLECTVEGTSNPNLYWYRQAAGRGLQLLFYSVGIGQISSEVPQNLSASRPQDRQFILSSKKLLLSDSGFYLCAWSETSNQPQHFGDGTRLSIL.

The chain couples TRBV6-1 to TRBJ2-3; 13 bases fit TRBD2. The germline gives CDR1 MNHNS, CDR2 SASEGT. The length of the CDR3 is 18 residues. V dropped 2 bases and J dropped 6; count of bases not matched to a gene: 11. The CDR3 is CASSELGGLAGTGDTQYF. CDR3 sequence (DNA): TGTGCCAGCAGTGAACTTGGGGGACTAGCGGGGACTGGGGATACGCAGTATTTT.

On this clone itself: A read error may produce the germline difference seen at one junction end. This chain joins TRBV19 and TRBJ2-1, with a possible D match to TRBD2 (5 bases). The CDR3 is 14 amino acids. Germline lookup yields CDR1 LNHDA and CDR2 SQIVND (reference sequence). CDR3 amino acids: CASRPASSHNEQFF. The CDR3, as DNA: TGTGCCAGTCGGCCGGCTAGCTCCCACAATGAGCAGTTCTTC.

CDR3 DNA: TGCGCCAGCAACTGGGGGGGAATTATGGACGGTTATAATTCACCCCTCCACTTT. As protein: CASNWGGIMDGYNSPLHF. The chain recombines TRBV5-1 with TRBJ1-6; TRBD1 is a possible D gene (5 bases). Germline-derived CDR1 and CDR2 are SGHRS and YFSETQ. The length of the CDR3 is 18 residues. Trimming pared 6 bases from V and 4 bases from J, leaving 23 bases between.

The CDR3 DNA reads as TGTGCCAGTGGGGCTTCTAGCACAGATACGCAGTATTTT. Protein: CASGASSTDTQYF. V gene TRBV11-2 combines with J gene TRBJ2-3; TRBD1 is a possible D gene (5 bases). In germline, CDR1 is SGHAT, CDR2 FQNNGV. The CDR3 runs 13 residues. V was pared by 9 bases and J by 0 bases, with 10 bases between.

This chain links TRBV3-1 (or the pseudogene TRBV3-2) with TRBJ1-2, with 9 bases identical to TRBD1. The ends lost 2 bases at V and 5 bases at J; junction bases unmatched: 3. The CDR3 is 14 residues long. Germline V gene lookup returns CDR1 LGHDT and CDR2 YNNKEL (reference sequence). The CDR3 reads CASSQTGGSYGYTF. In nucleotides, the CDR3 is TGTGCCAGCAGCCAAACAGGGGGCAGTTATGGCTACACCTTC.

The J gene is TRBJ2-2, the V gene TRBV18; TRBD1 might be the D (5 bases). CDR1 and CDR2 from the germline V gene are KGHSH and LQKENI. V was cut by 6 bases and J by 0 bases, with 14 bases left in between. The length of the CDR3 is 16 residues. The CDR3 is CASSHKTATNTGELFF. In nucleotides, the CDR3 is TGTGCCAGCTCTCATAAGACAGCGACGAACACCGGGGAGCTGTTTTTT.

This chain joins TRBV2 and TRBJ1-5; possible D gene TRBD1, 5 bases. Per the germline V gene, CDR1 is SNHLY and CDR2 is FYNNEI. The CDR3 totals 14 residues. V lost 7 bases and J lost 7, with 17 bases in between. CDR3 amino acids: CASTSTGTGQPQHF. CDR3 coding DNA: TGTGCCAGCACTTCCACGGGGACGGGGCAGCCCCAGCATTTT.

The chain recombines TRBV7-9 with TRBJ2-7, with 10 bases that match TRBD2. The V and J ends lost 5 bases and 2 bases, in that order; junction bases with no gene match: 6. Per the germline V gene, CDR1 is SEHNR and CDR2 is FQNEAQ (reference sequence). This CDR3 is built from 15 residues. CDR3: CASSLLAGETYEQYF. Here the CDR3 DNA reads TGTGCCAGCAGCCTTCTAGCGGGAGAAACCTACGAGCAGTACTTC. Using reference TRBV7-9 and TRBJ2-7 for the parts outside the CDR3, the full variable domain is DTGVSQNPRHKITKRGQNVTFRCDPISEHNRLYWYRQTLGQGPEFLTYFQNEAQLEKSRLLSDRFSAERPKGSFSTLEIQRTEQGDSAMYLCASSLLAGETYEQYFGPGTRLTVT.

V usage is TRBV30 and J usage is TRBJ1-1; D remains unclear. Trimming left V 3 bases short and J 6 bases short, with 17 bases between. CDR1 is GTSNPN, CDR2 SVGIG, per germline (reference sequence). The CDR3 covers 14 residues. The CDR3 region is CAWSRSTVVAEAFF. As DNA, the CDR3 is TGTGCCTGGAGCAGATCGACGGTGGTCGCTGAAGCTTTCTTT.

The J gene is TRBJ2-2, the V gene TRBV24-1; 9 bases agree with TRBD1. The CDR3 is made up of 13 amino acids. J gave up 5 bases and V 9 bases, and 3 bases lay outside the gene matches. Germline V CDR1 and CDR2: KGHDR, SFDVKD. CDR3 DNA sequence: TGTGCCACCTCGGGACAGGGTACCGGGGAGCTGTTTTTT. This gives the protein CATSGQGTGELFF.

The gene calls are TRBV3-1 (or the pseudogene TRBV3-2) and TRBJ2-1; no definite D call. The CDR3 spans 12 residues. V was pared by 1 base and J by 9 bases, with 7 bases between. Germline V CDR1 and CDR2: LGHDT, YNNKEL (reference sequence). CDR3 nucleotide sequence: TGTGCCAGCAGCCAAGTAAAGGGTGAGCAGTTCTTC. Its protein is CASSQVKGEQFF.

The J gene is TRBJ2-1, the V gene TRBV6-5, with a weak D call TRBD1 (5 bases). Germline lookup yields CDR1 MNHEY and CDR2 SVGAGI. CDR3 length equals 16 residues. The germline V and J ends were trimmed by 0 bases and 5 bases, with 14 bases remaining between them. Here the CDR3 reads CASSYSMAGSNNEQFF. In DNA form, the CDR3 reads TGTGCCAGCAGTTACTCAATGGCAGGGTCTAACAATGAGCAGTTCTTC.

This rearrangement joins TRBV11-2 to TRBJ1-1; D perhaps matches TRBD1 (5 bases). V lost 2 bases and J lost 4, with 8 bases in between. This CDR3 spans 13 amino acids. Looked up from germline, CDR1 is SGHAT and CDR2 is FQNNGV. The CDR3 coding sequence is TGTGCCAGCAGCTTACAGGGTGGCACTGAAGCTTTCTTT. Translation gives CASSLQGGTEAFF.

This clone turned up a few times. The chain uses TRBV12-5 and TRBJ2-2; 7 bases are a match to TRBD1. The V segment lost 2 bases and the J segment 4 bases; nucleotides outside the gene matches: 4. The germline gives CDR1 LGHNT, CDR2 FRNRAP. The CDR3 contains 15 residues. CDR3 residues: CASGLQGGRTGELFF. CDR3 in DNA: TGTGCTAGTGGTTTGCAAGGGGGCCGCACCGGGGAGCTGTTTTTT.

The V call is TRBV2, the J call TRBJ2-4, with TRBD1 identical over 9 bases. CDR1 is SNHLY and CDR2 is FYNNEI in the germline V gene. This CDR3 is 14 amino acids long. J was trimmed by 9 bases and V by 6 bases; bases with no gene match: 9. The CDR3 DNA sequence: TGTGCCAGCAGAGGGGACAGGGCGGTAGGCATTCAGTACTTC. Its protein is CASRGDRAVGIQYF.

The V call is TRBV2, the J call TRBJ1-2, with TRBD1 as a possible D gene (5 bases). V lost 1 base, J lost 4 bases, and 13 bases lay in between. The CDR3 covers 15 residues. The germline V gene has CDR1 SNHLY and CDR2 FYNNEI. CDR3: CASSEVYRTTYGYTF. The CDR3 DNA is TGTGCCAGCAGTGAAGTTTATAGGACAACCTATGGCTACACCTTC.

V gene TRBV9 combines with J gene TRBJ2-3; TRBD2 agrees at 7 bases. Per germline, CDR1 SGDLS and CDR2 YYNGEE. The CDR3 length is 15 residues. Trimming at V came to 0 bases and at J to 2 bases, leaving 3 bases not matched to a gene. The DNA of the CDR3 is TGTGCCAGCAGCGTAGGAGCGGGGACCACAGATACGCAGTATTTT. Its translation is CASSVGAGTTDTQYF. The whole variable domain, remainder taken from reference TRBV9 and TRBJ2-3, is DSGVTQTPKHLITATGQRVTLRCSPRSGDLSVYWYQQSLDQGLQFLIQYYNGEERAKGNILERFSAQQFPDLHSELNLSSLELGDSALYFCASSVGAGTTDTQYFGPGTRLTVL.

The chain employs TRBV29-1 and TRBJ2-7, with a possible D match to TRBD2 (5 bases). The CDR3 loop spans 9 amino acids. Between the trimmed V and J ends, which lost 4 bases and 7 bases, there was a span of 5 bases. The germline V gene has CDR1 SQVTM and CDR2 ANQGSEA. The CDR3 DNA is TGCAGCGTTGGGGAGGAGCAGTACTTC. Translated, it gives CSVGEEQYF.

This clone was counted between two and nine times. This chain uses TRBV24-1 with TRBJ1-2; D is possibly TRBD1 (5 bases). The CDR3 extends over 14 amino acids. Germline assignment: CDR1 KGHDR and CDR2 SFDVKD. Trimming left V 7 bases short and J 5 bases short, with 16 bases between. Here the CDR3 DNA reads TGTGCCACCAGGAGGGGTTGGAGGGTTTATGGCTACACCTTC. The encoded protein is CATRRGWRVYGYTF.

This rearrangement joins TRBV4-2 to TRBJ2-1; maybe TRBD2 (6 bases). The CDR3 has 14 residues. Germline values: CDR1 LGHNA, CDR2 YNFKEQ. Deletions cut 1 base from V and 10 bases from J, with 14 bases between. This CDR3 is CASSQGGKNGEQFF. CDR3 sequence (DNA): TGTGCCAGCAGCCAAGGCGGGAAAAACGGAGAGCAGTTCTTC.

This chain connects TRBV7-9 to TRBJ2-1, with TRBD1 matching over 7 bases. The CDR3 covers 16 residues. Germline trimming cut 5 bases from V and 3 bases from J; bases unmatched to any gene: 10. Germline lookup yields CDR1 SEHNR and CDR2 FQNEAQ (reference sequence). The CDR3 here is CASSPPDRVVYNEQFF. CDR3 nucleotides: TGTGCCAGCAGCCCGCCAGACAGGGTGGTCTACAATGAGCAGTTCTTC.

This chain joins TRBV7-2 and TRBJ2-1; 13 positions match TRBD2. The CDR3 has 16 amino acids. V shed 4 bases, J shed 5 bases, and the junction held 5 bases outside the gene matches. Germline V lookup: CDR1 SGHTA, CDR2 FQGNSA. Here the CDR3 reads CASSYRGTSGDNEQFF. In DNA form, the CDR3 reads TGTGCCAGCAGCTACAGGGGGACTAGCGGGGACAATGAGCAGTTCTTC.

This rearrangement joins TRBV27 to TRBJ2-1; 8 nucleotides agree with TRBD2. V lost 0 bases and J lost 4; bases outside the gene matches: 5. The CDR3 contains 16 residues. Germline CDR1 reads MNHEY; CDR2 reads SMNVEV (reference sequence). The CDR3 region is CASSLSGSGAYNEQFF. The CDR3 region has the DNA TGTGCCAGCAGTTTATCGGGTAGCGGGGCGTACAATGAGCAGTTCTTC.

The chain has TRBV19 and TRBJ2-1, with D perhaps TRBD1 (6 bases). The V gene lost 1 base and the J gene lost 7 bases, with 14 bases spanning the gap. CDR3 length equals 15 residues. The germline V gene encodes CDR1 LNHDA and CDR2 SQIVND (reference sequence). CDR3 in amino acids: CASSIGTPTGNEQFF. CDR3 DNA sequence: TGTGCCAGTAGTATAGGCACTCCTACAGGGAATGAGCAGTTCTTC.

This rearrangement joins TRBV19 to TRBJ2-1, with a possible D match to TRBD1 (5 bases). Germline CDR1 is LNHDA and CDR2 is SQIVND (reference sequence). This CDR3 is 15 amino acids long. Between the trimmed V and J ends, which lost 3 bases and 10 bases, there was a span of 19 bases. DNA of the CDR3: TGTGCCAGTAGTATTCGAATAACAGGCCCCGGGGAGCAGTTCTTC. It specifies CASSIRITGPGEQFF.